Each of the 11 T cell receptor beta chains below was sequenced from the same sample in a study of molecular identifiers for immune sequencing clone quantification. TCRdb passed the PCR reads through MiXCR, listing each CDR3 protein once. The table lists nearly 650,000 distinct CDR3 sequences, around 25% of them singletons, with around 0.78% in the top ten. Sequencing was carried out using naive CD8+ T cells from blood, with Jurkat cell RNA spiked in. Specified subset: FACS-sorted CD8+CD4-CCR7+CD45RA+ naive T cells. These receptors all stem from a human donor in good health. Some libraries in this study had Jurkat cell RNA spiked in.

Worth noting for this clonotype: A much larger clone lies one base from this, so it may be a read error. The V and J genes are TRBV29-1 and TRBJ2-2, with D maybe TRBD1 (7 bases). The CDR3 is made up of 13 amino acids. The germline V gene has CDR1 SQVTM and CDR2 ANQGSEA. As DNA, the CDR3 is TGCTGCGTTGAAACCAGGGGGGCCGGGGAGCTGTTTTTT. Translating gives CCVETRGAGELFF.

This clonotype was seen a handful of times. The genes are TRBV6-6 and TRBJ1-4, with D possibly being TRBD1 (6 bases). Germline CDR1 is MNHNY and CDR2 is SVGAGI (reference sequence). CDR3 size: 18 residues. Trimming cost V 0 bases and J 7 bases, with 21 bases left between them. Here the CDR3 reads CASSYSILNRVSSEKLFF. For the CDR3, the DNA is TGTGCCAGCAGTTACTCGATCCTCAACAGGGTGTCAAGTGAAAAACTGTTTTTT.

This clonotype was counted at least ten times. The CDR3 reads CASSLRGATTDTQYF. The DNA for the CDR3 is TGTGCCAGCAGCTTAAGGGGGGCGACAACAGATACGCAGTATTTT. The chain joins TRBV5-6 to TRBJ2-3; either TRBD1 or TRBD2 may supply D (6 bases each). The V gene lost 2 bases and the J gene lost 3 bases, with 13 bases spanning the gap. Germline V CDR1 and CDR2: SGHDT, YYEEEE. The CDR3 consists of 15 residues.

About this clonotype itself: This may be a read error: a much more frequent sequence differs by one nucleotide. This CDR3 fails to terminate in the conserved phenylalanine or tryptophan, so it likely reflects a read error. The CDR3 DNA sequence: TGCGCCAGCAGCCCTGGCGGGGCCCGCATTAAACGGGGGGATACGCAGTATTCT. Protein: CASSPGGARIKRGDTQYS. The chain joins TRBV5-1 to TRBJ2-3; possible D gene TRBD2, 6 bases. Trimming shortened V by 4 bases and J by 6 bases, and 27 bases separated the two germline ends. Per the germline V gene, CDR1 is SGHRS and CDR2 is YFSETQ. The CDR3 covers 18 residues.

V usage is TRBV5-6 and J usage is TRBJ2-7; D is tentatively TRBD1 or TRBD2 (5 bases each). Per germline, CDR1 SGHDT and CDR2 YYEEEE. Trimming removed 0 bases from V and 5 bases from J, with 9 bases in between. The CDR3 consists of 13 residues. The CDR3 coding sequence is TGTGCCAGCAGCTTGGTGGTGGGACACGAGCAGTACTTC. Protein: CASSLVVGHEQYF.

The V and J genes are TRBV7-9 and TRBJ1-3, with 8 bases that match TRBD1. Germline V gene sequence: CDR1 SEHNR, CDR2 FQNEAQ (reference sequence). J lost 0 bases, V lost 8 bases, and 6 bases had no gene match. The CDR3 totals 15 residues. The CDR3 DNA follows: TGTGCCAGCGGCGGACAGGGCTACTCTGGAAACACCATATATTTT. Its translation is CASGGQGYSGNTIYF. Full variable domain (rest looked up from reference TRBV7-9 and TRBJ1-3): DTGVSQNPRHKITKRGQNVTFRCDPISEHNRLYWYRQTLGQGPEFLTYFQNEAQLEKSRLLSDRFSAERPKGSFSTLEIQRTEQGDSAMYLCASGGQGYSGNTIYFGEGSWLTVV.

This clonotype was observed many times. The CDR3 DNA is TGTGCCAGCAGTTACTCGGGGGGGGGCGGAGAGACCCAGTACTTC. Encoded protein: CASSYSGGGGETQYF. The J gene is TRBJ2-5, the V gene TRBV6-5, with D maybe TRBD2 (7 bases). The ends were cut back, 0 bases at V and 4 bases at J, with 12 bases in the middle. Germline V gene lookup returns CDR1 MNHEY and CDR2 SVGAGI. The CDR3 runs to 15 residues.

This clonotype was picked up a small number of times. The CDR3 nucleotides read TGTGCCAGTAGTATAGGTAGCGGGGGGAGGAATGAGCAGTTCTTC. Translated, it gives CASSIGSGGRNEQFF. The chain is built from TRBV19 and TRBJ2-1; the match to TRBD2 covers 10 bases. The ends lost 1 base at V and 7 bases at J; junction bases unmatched: 4. CDR1 is LNHDA, CDR2 SQIVND, per germline (reference sequence). This CDR3 region has 15 residues.

The rearrangement uses TRBV6-2 or TRBV6-3 and TRBJ2-7, with 11 bases that match TRBD2. This CDR3 region has 15 residues. The V gene end was trimmed by 6 bases and the J gene end by 1 base; junction bases not matched to a gene: 5. Germline V gene lookup returns CDR1 MNHEY and CDR2 SVGEGT. For the CDR3, the DNA is TGTGCCAGCAGAGGACTAGCGGGTATTTCCTACGAGCAGTACTTC. It translates to CASRGLAGISYEQYF.

This clonotype was seen many times. CDR3 DNA sequence: TGTGCCAGCAGCGCCGCGGGACTGGACTCAGATACGCAGTATTTT. Protein: CASSAAGLDSDTQYF. V is TRBV9 and J is TRBJ2-3; a possible D gene is TRBD2 (6 bases). V lost 3 bases to trimming and J lost 4 bases, with 15 bases between them. CDR1 is SGDLS, CDR2 YYNGEE, per germline. CDR3 length equals 15 residues.

To note about this clonotype: Since a much larger clone is just one base distant, this may be a read error. The CDR3 here is CASSQNQYEGGSYNSPLHF. CDR3 sequence (DNA): TGCGCCAGCAGCCAAAATCAATACGAGGGCGGCTCCTATAATTCACCCCTCCACTTT. V is TRBV4-3 and J is TRBJ1-6; D is ambiguous. The germline CDR1 and CDR2 sequences are LGHNA and YSLEER. The CDR3 extends over 19 amino acids. Trimming pared 2 bases from V and 0 bases from J, leaving 17 bases between.